Below, 8 T cell receptor beta chains from the same sample are listed, as sequenced in a study of T cell responses to AZD1222 COVID-19 vaccine (dated by TCRdb to the early 2020s). The library was prepared using the immunoSEQ multiplex PCR assay. This immuneACCESS table, as held by TCRdb, lists in-frame sequences with V and J called but not all clones. Of the missing ones, under half trace to an unresolved V gene in checked studies; the others have no known cause. The sample table lists around 150,000 clones, about 90% of them with a count of one. The ten largest make up roughly 5.5% of the sample. The time point label, as the study defines it: baseline before first vaccination. Sample: peripheral blood, taken on day 0 of AZD1222 vaccination. The receptors here all came from an adult in good health.

The genes are TRBV5-1 and TRBJ2-5; D possibly corresponds to TRBD1 (7 bases). Germline V gene sequence: CDR1 SGHRS, CDR2 YFSETQ. V was trimmed by 4 bases and J by 2 bases, leaving 12 bases between them. This CDR3 has 14 amino acids. CDR3 amino acids: CASSAGQIQETQYF. The DNA of the CDR3 is TGCGCCAGCAGCGCGGGACAGATACAAGAGACCCAGTACTTC.

The chain carries TRBV15 and TRBJ1-5; D perhaps matches TRBD1 (5 bases). This CDR3 has 16 amino acids. Trimming pared 1 base from V and 1 base from J, leaving 11 bases between. Germline loops: CDR1 LNHNV, CDR2 YYDKDF (reference sequence). This CDR3 is CATSRGMKGSNQPQHF. The DNA of the CDR3 is TGTGCCACCAGCAGAGGAATGAAGGGGAGCAATCAGCCCCAGCATTTT.

V is TRBV9 and J is TRBJ2-7, with 8 bases matching TRBD1. Germline V lookup: CDR1 SGDLS, CDR2 YYNGEE. The CDR3 is made up of 15 amino acids. V trimming: 0 bases; J trimming: 4 bases; junction bases outside the gene matches: 6. Here the CDR3 DNA reads TGTGCCAGCAGCGTAGGAGGGACAGGAGGATACGAGCAGTACTTC. Translation: CASSVGGTGGYEQYF.

The V and J genes are TRBV18 and TRBJ1-1; D ambiguous. The CDR3 is 16 residues long. V lost 0 bases, J lost 5 bases, and 16 bases lay in between. Germline CDR1 and CDR2: KGHSH and LQKENI. CDR3 DNA sequence: TGTGCCAGCTCACCACCTAGCCGGCAGACGGGGACTGAAGCTTTCTTT. Translating gives CASSPPSRQTGTEAFF.

The chain joins TRBV19 to TRBJ2-7, with D unclear. This CDR3 has 14 residues. The V end lost 0 bases, the J end lost 3 bases, and 9 bases lay between the germline ends. Germline values: CDR1 LNHDA, CDR2 SQIVND (reference sequence). Written as DNA, the CDR3 is TGTGCCAGTAGTATAGATAACAGAAACTACGAGCAGTACTTC. Protein sequence: CASSIDNRNYEQYF.

This clone was seen only once. The chain has TRBV18 and TRBJ1-6; TRBD1 might be the D (5 bases). Between the trimmed V and J ends, which lost 5 bases and 6 bases, there was a span of 20 bases. This CDR3 spans 17 amino acids. Germline CDR1 is KGHSH and CDR2 is LQKENI. DNA of the CDR3: TGTGCCAGCTCATCCGCCGGGACCCAAGCCGCTAATTCACCCCTCCACTTT. This codes for CASSSAGTQAANSPLHF.

Here the CDR3 reads CASSYGTENGYTF. CDR3 sequence (DNA): TGTGCCAGCAGTTACGGGACAGAGAATGGCTACACCTTC. V is TRBV6-5 and J is TRBJ1-2; 7 positions agree with TRBD1. Germline V lookup: CDR1 MNHEY, CDR2 SVGAGI. The ends lost 2 bases at V and 6 bases at J; junction bases unmatched: 3. CDR3 length: 13 residues.

This clone was counted once. This chain uses TRBV6-5 with TRBJ1-2; TRBD1 aligns across 7 bases. The germline CDR1 and CDR2 sequences are MNHEY and SVGAGI. With 6 bases clipped from V and 4 bases from J, the junction kept 5 bases outside the gene matches. The CDR3 consists of 13 residues. The CDR3 spells CASSQGQSYGYTF. In DNA, the CDR3 is TGTGCCAGCAGCCAGGGACAGAGCTATGGCTACACCTTC.